This entry is about one T cell receptor beta chain. Its antigen is undetermined. This entry is derived from a study of shared clonotypes between healthy human individuals. General observations from the study: Shared clonotypes across all four donors exceeded non-shared ones in generation probability.

Template for every sorted-subset replicate PCR totaled around 210 ng DNA, roughly 30,000 T cell genomes. Libraries were prepared by immunoSEQ multiplex PCR; TCRdb keeps only in-frame clonotypes and omits some of them. Counted here are some 2.1 million clones, roughly 94% occurring once; the ten biggest clones make up about 0.13%. The CDR3 runs to 15 residues. Germline CDR1 WSHSY, CDR2 SAAADI. Losses at the gene ends were 6 bases for V and 1 base for J; bases not matched to a gene: 7. The V call is TRBV10-2, the J call TRBJ2-5; 8 bases align to TRBD1. Input material: naive CD4+ T cells sorted from blood. Regarding subset: CD45RA+ positively selected. The TCR sequence derives from a man younger than 30 in good health. In nucleotides, the CDR3 is TGCGCCAGCAGGGTTCGTGACAGGGGCCAAGAGACCCAGTACTTC. Encoded protein: CASRVRDRGQETQYF.